The 27 T cell receptor beta chains below come from one sample, sequenced in a study of spatial heterogeneity in lung cancer. Whole-study findings and limits: One measure, the expanded intratumoral alpha and beta TCR count, tracked tumor mutation counts.

TCRdb re-called the 5' RACE reads with MiXCR, one entry per CDR3 protein. This sample has around 5,400 distinct CDR3 sequences, with 6.5% to 8.5% found just once. Time point here: sample taken at primary tumor resection. No antigens are known for them. The sequencing used lung tumor tissue, collected at surgery. The receptors stem from a female donor with early-stage non-small cell lung cancer.

This clonotype was seen a handful of times. The chain recombines TRBV29-1 with TRBJ1-2, with no clear D. The ends were cut back, 3 bases at V and 9 bases at J, with 11 bases in the middle. This CDR3 spans 11 amino acids. Germline CDR1 SQVTM, CDR2 ANQGSEA. The CDR3 DNA reads TGCAGCGTTGACCGCGGTTATAGCTACACCTTC. Its translation is CSVDRGYSYTF.

Relative to its sample, this clonotype is medium-sized. The chain carries TRBV19 and TRBJ1-5, with D possibly matching TRBD1 (5 bases). CDR1 is LNHDA and CDR2 is SQIVND in the germline V gene (reference sequence). CDR3 length: 14 residues. The germline V and J ends were trimmed by 7 bases and 3 bases, with 13 bases remaining between them. The CDR3: CASTAGRPNQPQHF. The CDR3 region has the DNA TGTGCCAGTACGGCAGGGAGGCCCAATCAGCCCCAGCATTTT.

By frequency in the sample, this clonotype is medium-sized (0.01 to 0.1%). J is TRBJ1-6 and V is TRBV5-6; TRBD1 agrees at 9 bases. CDR1 and CDR2 from the germline V gene are SGHDT and YYEEEE. The V segment lost 0 bases and the J segment 8 bases; nucleotides outside the gene matches: 3. The CDR3 is 15 residues long. The CDR3 DNA follows: TGTGCCAGCAGCTTGGGGACAGGGGATGATTCACCCCTCCACTTT. Its translation is CASSLGTGDDSPLHF. The full variable domain, its missing parts supplied by reference TRBV5-6 and TRBJ1-6, is DAGVTQSPTHLIKTRGQQVTLRCSPKSGHDTVSWYQQALGQGPQFIFQYYEEEERQRGNFPDRFSGHQFPNYSSELNVNALLLGDSALYLCASSLGTGDDSPLHFGNGTRLTVT.

This clonotype has a count of ten or more. This rearrangement joins TRBV29-1 to TRBJ2-5; D gene ambiguous. The CDR3 is 10 amino acids. V shed 6 bases and J shed 2 bases, with 4 bases lying between them. The germline gives CDR1 SQVTM, CDR2 ANQGSEA. For the CDR3, the DNA is TGCAGCGTAGCTCAAGAGACCCAGTACTTC. This codes for CSVAQETQYF.

Sample share makes this clonotype medium-sized (0.01 to 0.1%). V is TRBV11-3 and J is TRBJ2-1, with 8 bases matching TRBD1. Germline CDR1 is SGHNT and CDR2 is YENEEA. This CDR3 region has 15 residues. V was pared by 5 bases and J by 0 bases, with 3 bases of the junction left unmatched. CDR3 sequence reads: CASSPGQGSYNEQFF. In DNA, the CDR3 is TGTGCCAGCAGCCCTGGACAGGGCTCCTACAATGAGCAGTTCTTC.

This clonotype was recorded many times. This chain joins TRBV5-1 and TRBJ2-3; D might be TRBD1 or TRBD2, each matching 5 bases. CDR1 SGHRS and CDR2 YFSETQ come from the germline V gene. This CDR3 spans 15 amino acids. V was trimmed by 5 bases and J by 3 bases, leaving 16 bases between them. The CDR3 loop is CASRNQGRGTDTQYF. In nucleotides, the CDR3 is TGCGCCAGCAGAAACCAGGGACGAGGGACAGATACGCAGTATTTT.

This clonotype came up many times. This sequence joins TRBV29-1 and TRBJ1-1, with D possibly matching TRBD1 (6 bases). Trimming stripped 0 bases from V and 2 bases from J, with 13 bases between. This CDR3 is built from 15 residues. Germline V gene lookup returns CDR1 SQVTM and CDR2 ANQGSEA. The CDR3 DNA reads as TGCAGCGTTGAAGATCGGACAGCTTATAACACTGAAGCTTTCTTT. This encodes CSVEDRTAYNTEAFF.

J is TRBJ1-5 and V is TRBV10-3; unclear D gene. V was cut by 5 bases and J by 0 bases, with 17 bases left in between. Per germline, CDR1 ENHRY and CDR2 SYGVKD. This CDR3 region has 17 residues. For the CDR3, the DNA is TGTGCCATCAGTCACCCTCCGGGGAGGAATAGCAATCAGCCCCAGCATTTT. Residues: CAISHPPGRNSNQPQHF.

This clonotype rates as medium-sized (0.01 to 0.1%). V is TRBV12-3 or TRBV12-4 and J is TRBJ2-3; D not resolved. Trimming took off 6 bases at V and 4 bases at J, with 8 bases between the two ends. The CDR3 spans 12 residues. The CDR3 reads CASRKTADTQYF. DNA of the CDR3: TGTGCCAGCAGAAAGACGGCAGATACGCAGTATTTT.

This clonotype has a count of ten or more. The V and J genes are TRBV10-2 and TRBJ1-4; unclear D gene. CDR1 is WSHSY, CDR2 SAAADI, per germline. Trimming took off 3 bases at V and 1 base at J, with 6 bases between the two ends. This CDR3 is built from 14 residues. The DNA for the CDR3 is TGCGCCAGCAGTGATGGCAGAACTAATGAAAAACTGTTTTTT. Its translation is CASSDGRTNEKLFF.

This clonotype was observed at least ten times. This chain uses TRBV6-1 with TRBJ2-3; D gene unclear. CDR1 is MNHNS and CDR2 is SASEGT in the germline V gene. This CDR3 comprises 13 residues. V was cut by 7 bases and J by 2 bases, with 10 bases left in between. The DNA for the CDR3 is TGTGCCAGCATCATGGGCTCCACAGATACGCAGTATTTT. This sequence encodes CASIMGSTDTQYF.

The table lists this clonotype with many counts. The gene calls are TRBV7-2 and TRBJ1-1, with D perhaps TRBD1 (5 bases). Germline V gives CDR1 SGHTA, CDR2 FQGNSA. V was pared by 4 bases and J by 5 bases, with 11 bases between. CDR3 length: 13 amino acids. The CDR3 loop is CASSSVGATEAFF. The CDR3 coding sequence is TGTGCCAGCAGCTCGGTAGGGGCGACTGAAGCTTTCTTT.

At least ten counts were recorded for this clonotype. The V and J genes are TRBV7-2 and TRBJ1-2; a weak D match, TRBD1 (5 bases). V lost 0 bases to trimming and J lost 8 bases, with 19 bases between them. CDR1 SGHTA and CDR2 FQGNSA come from the germline V gene. The CDR3 runs 16 residues. The CDR3 region has the DNA TGTGCCAGCAGCTTAGCCAGTGGAACAGGCAGTGGAGGCTACACCTTC. Encoded protein: CASSLASGTGSGGYTF.

This clonotype was found many times. CDR3 region: CASSLGQGADTEAFF. The CDR3 bases are TGTGCCAGCTCACTGGGACAGGGGGCGGACACTGAAGCTTTCTTT. The chain links TRBV18 to TRBJ1-1, with 12 bases lining up with TRBD1. With 4 bases clipped from V and 3 bases from J, the junction kept 3 bases outside the gene matches. This CDR3 spans 15 amino acids. Germline-derived CDR1 and CDR2 are KGHSH and LQKENI.

In its sample, this clonotype is medium-sized (0.01 to 0.1%). CDR3 sequence (DNA): TGCAGTGCTAGGGGGGGCTTCCTAAACCCGTTCTTC. It encodes CSARGGFLNPFF. This sequence joins TRBV20-1 and TRBJ2-1; possibly TRBD1 or TRBD2 for D (6 bases each). The germline V gene has CDR1 DFQATT and CDR2 SNEGSKA (reference sequence). The CDR3 has 12 amino acids. V lost 3 bases, J lost 15 bases, and 18 bases lay in between.

The chain couples TRBV25-1 to TRBJ1-1; a weak D match, TRBD1 (6 bases). V was pared by 0 bases and J by 2 bases, with 7 bases between. The germline V gene has CDR1 MGHDK and CDR2 SYGVNS. This CDR3 is built from 14 residues. The CDR3 sequence is CASSEYGGNTEAFF. The CDR3 coding sequence is TGTGCCAGCAGTGAATACGGGGGCAACACTGAAGCTTTCTTT.

The sample holds a few counts of this clonotype. V is TRBV29-1 and J is TRBJ2-5, with D unresolved. V was shortened by 5 bases and J by 5 bases, with 9 bases between the two germline ends. From germline, CDR1 is SQVTM and CDR2 ANQGSEA. The CDR3 consists of 11 residues. This CDR3 is CSVSTTETQYF. For the CDR3, the DNA is TGCAGCGTTAGTACAACCGAGACCCAGTACTTC.

By sample share, this clonotype is medium-sized (0.01 to 0.1%). The rearrangement joins TRBV5-1 to TRBJ1-5, with 8 bases lining up with TRBD1. CDR1 and CDR2 from the germline V gene are SGHRS and YFSETQ. CDR3 length: 13 amino acids. Germline trimming cut 4 bases from V and 5 bases from J; bases unmatched to any gene: 2. CDR3 nucleotides: TGCGCCAGCAGCCTGGACAGGGATCAGCCCCAGCATTTT. It is translated as CASSLDRDQPQHF.

This clonotype was seen at least ten times. This chain links TRBV20-1 with TRBJ1-6; TRBD1 aligns across 7 bases. The CDR3 spans 12 residues. In germline, CDR1 is DFQATT, CDR2 SNEGSKA (reference sequence). Unmatched junction bases numbered 7, after V lost 4 bases and J lost 13 bases. The CDR3 loop reads CSANDRAEPLHF. In nucleotides, the CDR3 is TGCAGTGCTAACGACAGGGCGGAGCCCCTCCACTTT.

This clonotype appeared a few times. In DNA form, the CDR3 reads TGCAGCGGTGGGGCAGGGGAGGACACTGAAGCTTTCTTT. This gives the protein CSGGAGEDTEAFF. The chain employs TRBV29-1 and TRBJ1-1; a weak D match, TRBD1 (6 bases). This CDR3 is built from 13 residues. Germline CDR1 is SQVTM and CDR2 is ANQGSEA. V lost 7 bases, J lost 3 bases, and 15 bases lay in between.

The chain is built from TRBV6-1 and TRBJ2-1, with 8 bases aligning to TRBD2. The germline V gene has CDR1 MNHNS and CDR2 SASEGT. V shed 8 bases and J 1 base; nucleotides not matched to a gene: 4. The CDR3 runs 14 residues. DNA of the CDR3: TGTGCCAGCGAGCGGGAGAGGTCCTACAATGAGCAGTTCTTC. This gives the protein CASERERSYNEQFF.

Ten or more counts support this clonotype. This chain uses TRBV14 with TRBJ2-5; D not certain. The CDR3 has 11 amino acids. CDR1 and CDR2 from the germline V gene are SGHDN and FVKESK. Trimming stripped 5 bases from V and 5 bases from J, with 6 bases between. The CDR3 region is CASSGLETQYF. The CDR3 DNA reads as TGTGCCAGCAGCGGGCTGGAGACCCAGTACTTC.

This clonotype was counted ten times or more. The chain recombines TRBV9 with TRBJ1-4; D might be TRBD1 (5 bases). The CDR3 length is 14 residues. Between the trimmed V and J ends, which lost 0 bases and 9 bases, there was a span of 12 bases. Germline CDR1 and CDR2: SGDLS and YYNGEE. CDR3 region: CASSVGGVPKKLFF. The CDR3 DNA reads TGTGCCAGCAGCGTAGGGGGGGTTCCGAAAAAACTGTTTTTT.

This clonotype counts as medium-sized. J is TRBJ1-3 and V is TRBV6-6; a weak D match, TRBD1 (5 bases). Trimming shortened V by 6 bases and J by 0 bases, and 12 bases separated the two germline ends. Germline values: CDR1 MNHNY, CDR2 SVGAGI (reference sequence). This CDR3 has 15 residues. CDR3 amino acids: CASRSGSHSGNTIYF. For the CDR3, the DNA is TGTGCCAGCAGGTCAGGGAGCCACTCTGGAAACACCATATATTTT.

This clonotype is deemed medium-sized. The V gene is TRBV7-2, the J gene TRBJ2-1, with 9 bases that match TRBD2. Germline CDR1 is SGHTA and CDR2 is FQGNSA. The CDR3 has 16 residues. J was trimmed by 9 bases and V by 1 base; bases with no gene match: 10. This CDR3 is CASSLGAGGFLSEQFF. The CDR3 bases are TGTGCCAGCAGCTTAGGAGCGGGGGGCTTCCTAAGTGAGCAGTTCTTC.

This clonotype is medium-sized (0.01 to 0.1%) in the sample. V gene TRBV12-3 or TRBV12-4 combines with J gene TRBJ1-5; D gene uncertain. Trimming cost V 4 bases and J 5 bases, with 6 bases left between them. CDR3 size: 12 residues. The CDR3 DNA reads TGTGCCAGCAGTTCGGGTGATCAGCCCCAGCATTTT. Translation gives CASSSGDQPQHF.

This clonotype was observed at least ten times. Here the CDR3 reads CAISEQGSGTEAFF. CDR3 in DNA: TGTGCCATCAGTGAGCAGGGATCGGGCACTGAAGCTTTCTTT. The rearrangement links TRBV10-3 to TRBJ1-1, with TRBD1 as a possible D gene (5 bases). Germline CDR1 ENHRY, CDR2 SYGVKD. CDR3 length: 14 amino acids. V was pared by 2 bases and J by 4 bases, with 11 bases between.